These 32 T cell receptor beta chains share one sample of origin, sequenced in a study of T cell responses to AZD1222 COVID-19 vaccine. Clones were sequenced by immunoSEQ multiplex PCR, and TCRdb holds only the in-frame ones, with some missing. The table includes about 56,000 clones, around nine tenths detected once. The sequencing used peripheral blood, collected on day 0 of AZD1222 vaccination. These receptor sequences come from an adult in good health.

The J gene is TRBJ2-1, the V gene TRBV7-9; D could derive from TRBD1 or TRBD2 (6 bases each). The V gene lost 5 bases and the J gene lost 7 bases, with 21 bases spanning the gap. CDR3 size: 16 residues. The germline CDR1 and CDR2 sequences are SEHNR and FQNEAQ (reference sequence). This chain's CDR3 is CASSRSAGTTGNEQFF. CDR3 nucleotide sequence: TGTGCCAGCAGCCGAAGCGCGGGGACAACGGGGAATGAGCAGTTCTTC.

The rearrangement joins TRBV12-3 or TRBV12-4 to TRBJ1-1, with D possibly being TRBD1 (5 bases). V was pared by 5 bases and J by 1 base, with 8 bases between. The CDR3 totals 13 residues. CDR3 sequence reads: CASSLTENTEAFF. The CDR3 DNA is TGTGCCAGCAGTCTGACAGAGAACACTGAAGCTTTCTTT.

This chain connects TRBV5-8 to TRBJ2-7; 8 nucleotides agree with TRBD1. Germline V gene data show CDR1 as SGHTS and CDR2 as YDEGEE. The CDR3 is 15 residues long. The ends lost 5 bases at V and 3 bases at J; junction bases unmatched: 10. CDR3: CASRPGTGGIYEQYF. The CDR3 DNA is TGTGCCAGCAGACCTGGAACAGGGGGGATCTACGAGCAGTACTTC.

There are a few counts of this clone. At the DNA level, this CDR3 is encoded by other sequences in the same sample as well. The chain carries TRBV11-3 and TRBJ2-1, with 10 bases lining up with TRBD2. V shed 4 bases and J 0 bases; nucleotides not matched to a gene: 3. Germline V gene sequence: CDR1 SGHNT, CDR2 YENEEA. The CDR3 has 16 residues. CDR3: CASSSRTSGSYNEQFF. The CDR3 DNA follows: TGTGCCAGCAGCTCGAGGACTAGCGGCTCCTACAATGAGCAGTTCTTC.

CDR3 DNA sequence: TGTGCCAGCAGCGGCTCCGGGACAGGGGGCGCTGGGCTTAGCAATCAGCCCCAGCATTTT. Translating it yields CASSGSGTGGAGLSNQPQHF. The rearrangement joins TRBV21-1 to TRBJ1-5; TRBD1, the table's D call, was not compared with the DNA. TRBV21-1 counts as a pseudogene. This CDR3 has 20 amino acids.

The chain joins TRBV29-1 to TRBJ1-1; D might be TRBD1 (6 bases). The V gene lost 8 bases and the J gene lost 3 bases, with 22 bases spanning the gap. CDR1 and CDR2 (germline): SQVTM, ANQGSEA. CDR3 length: 15 amino acids. DNA of the CDR3: TGCAGCACTAGGCCGGACAGAAGTTGGGACACTGAAGCTTTCTTT. Translation gives CSTRPDRSWDTEAFF.

The chain joins TRBV5-4 to TRBJ2-1; D perhaps matches TRBD2 (5 bases). Trimming took off 2 bases at V and 6 bases at J, with 9 bases between the two ends. The CDR3 length is 13 residues. Per germline, CDR1 SGHNT and CDR2 YYREEE (reference sequence). CDR3 nucleotides: TGTGCCAGCAGCTTTACTAGGCGCAATGAGCAGTTCTTC. Amino acids: CASSFTRRNEQFF.

The chain links TRBV5-4 to TRBJ2-3; D gene ambiguous. CDR3 size: 15 residues. Germline CDR1 reads SGHNT; CDR2 reads YYREEE (reference sequence). V gave up 2 bases and J gave up 1 base, with 11 bases separating them. CDR3 bases: TGTGCCAGCAGCTTTAGGAGATCAGGCACAGATACGCAGTATTTT. Protein sequence: CASSFRRSGTDTQYF.

CDR3 coding DNA: TGTGCCAGCAGCCAACTAGCGGGAGTCGAGACCCAGTACTTC. It translates to CASSQLAGVETQYF. This chain links TRBV11-3 with TRBJ2-5; 11 bases line up with TRBD2. Germline CDR1 SGHNT, CDR2 YENEEA. The V segment lost 5 bases and the J segment 5 bases; nucleotides outside the gene matches: 4. The CDR3 has 14 residues.

This clone was seen a single time. The chain couples TRBV10-3 to TRBJ1-1; maybe TRBD1 (5 bases). This CDR3 spans 12 amino acids. CDR1 and CDR2 from the germline V gene are ENHRY and SYGVKD. V was trimmed by 9 bases and J by 1 base, leaving 9 bases between them. The CDR3, as DNA: TGTGCCATGGGGCAGGGGAACACTGAAGCTTTCTTT. Protein sequence: CAMGQGNTEAFF.

V gene TRBV19 combines with J gene TRBJ1-2; a possible D gene is TRBD1 (5 bases). V was cut by 6 bases and J by 0 bases, with 11 bases left in between. CDR1 is LNHDA, CDR2 SQIVND, per germline (reference sequence). The CDR3 is 14 residues long. In DNA form, the CDR3 reads TGTGCCAGTAGGGTGGGGACGACTAACTATGGCTACACCTTC. This encodes CASRVGTTNYGYTF.

The chain employs TRBV28 and TRBJ1-2; 8 positions match TRBD1. Germline V lookup: CDR1 MDHEN, CDR2 SYDVKM. The CDR3 totals 15 residues. V lost 5 bases, J lost 4 bases, and 9 bases stayed unmatched. CDR3 amino acids: CASSPRGTGVYGYTF. Here the CDR3 DNA reads TGTGCCAGCAGTCCTAGAGGGACAGGAGTCTATGGCTACACCTTC.

V is TRBV24-1 and J is TRBJ2-5; D gene unclear. Germline loops: CDR1 KGHDR, CDR2 SFDVKD. This CDR3 spans 15 amino acids. The ends were cut back, 1 base at V and 2 bases at J, with 10 bases in the middle. The CDR3 sequence: CATSDFRGRQETQYF. CDR3 DNA: TGTGCCACCAGTGATTTTCGTGGGCGACAAGAGACCCAGTACTTC.

About this clone: This sample includes further DNA sequences coding for the same CDR3. The chain carries TRBV18 and TRBJ2-5; 9 positions match TRBD1. There are 14 residues in the CDR3. Looked up from germline, CDR1 is KGHSH and CDR2 is LQKENI. J was trimmed by 5 bases and V by 3 bases; bases with no gene match: 4. The CDR3 DNA sequence: TGTGCCAGCTCACCGGGACAGGGTAGGGAGACCCAGTACTTC. Amino acid sequence: CASSPGQGRETQYF. Supplemented by reference TRBV18 and TRBJ2-5, the full variable domain reads NAGVMQNPRHLVRRRGQEARLRCSPMKGHSHVYWYRQLPEEGLKFMVYLQKENIIDESGMPKERFSAEFPKEGPSILRIQQVVRGDSAAYFCASSPGQGRETQYFGPGTRLLVL.

The chain employs TRBV9 and TRBJ2-5; the D gene is possibly TRBD2 (6 bases). CDR3 length: 15 residues. Germline lookup yields CDR1 SGDLS and CDR2 YYNGEE. Trimming cost V 2 bases and J 5 bases, with 16 bases left between them. The CDR3 sequence: CASSVAPAEGETQYF. The CDR3 DNA is TGTGCCAGCAGCGTTGCGCCGGCGGAGGGGGAGACCCAGTACTTC.

In its sample, this clone was seen once. This chain links TRBV19 with TRBJ2-2; 10 bases agree with TRBD1. The CDR3 spans 15 residues. The V gene's germline CDR1 is LNHDA and CDR2 SQIVND (reference sequence). The V and J ends lost 5 bases and 6 bases, in that order; junction bases with no gene match: 6. The CDR3 spells CASSDRGRGAGELFF. The CDR3 DNA sequence: TGTGCCAGTAGTGACAGGGGGCGCGGAGCCGGGGAGCTGTTTTTT.

The chain has TRBV13 and TRBJ2-7, with 9 bases matching TRBD1. The V gene end was trimmed by 5 bases and the J gene end by 0 bases; junction bases not matched to a gene: 2. This CDR3 has 14 amino acids. Germline V gene sequence: CDR1 PRHDT, CDR2 FYEKMQ (reference sequence). CDR3 residues: CASSRGQGSYEQYF. The CDR3 DNA reads as TGTGCCAGCAGCCGGGGACAGGGCTCCTACGAGCAGTACTTC.

In this sample, this clone turned up a few times. The rearrangement joins TRBV4-1 to TRBJ2-3; TRBD2 matches at 13 bases. J gave up 0 bases and V 7 bases, and 7 bases lay outside the gene matches. There are 17 residues in the CDR3. CDR1 is MGHRA, CDR2 YSYEKL, per germline. This CDR3 reads CASTRLAGGSSTDTQYF. CDR3 bases: TGCGCCAGCACGAGACTAGCGGGAGGTTCTAGCACAGATACGCAGTATTTT.

The chain is built from TRBV7-8 and TRBJ2-5; the match to TRBD2 covers 7 bases. Germline CDR1 is SGHVS and CDR2 is FQNEAQ. Trimming removed 1 base from V and 7 bases from J; junction bases left unmatched: 21. The CDR3 totals 19 residues. The CDR3 bases are TGTGCCAGCAGCTTAGTGGGGGGGGTCGGACTAGTCACTGACGGGACCCAGTACTTC. As protein: CASSLVGGVGLVTDGTQYF.

The J gene is TRBJ1-1, the V gene TRBV19; 9 bases align to TRBD1. The CDR3 sequence is 15 residues long. The V gene end was trimmed by 2 bases and the J gene end by 5 bases; junction bases not matched to a gene: 6. The germline CDR1 and CDR2 sequences are LNHDA and SQIVND (reference sequence). CDR3 residues: CASSIHRGRGTEAFF. The CDR3 nucleotides read TGTGCCAGTAGTATACACAGGGGGCGCGGAACTGAAGCTTTCTTT.

The chain is built from TRBV7-2 and TRBJ1-5; perhaps TRBD1 as D (5 bases). Germline assignment: CDR1 SGHTA and CDR2 FQGNSA. The length of the CDR3 is 12 residues. The V and J ends lost 5 bases and 7 bases respectively, with 9 bases between them. This chain's CDR3 is CASSQRGQPQHF. Here the CDR3 DNA reads TGTGCCAGCAGCCAACGGGGCCAGCCCCAGCATTTT.

The chain carries TRBV2 and TRBJ2-1, with TRBD2 matching 8 bases. Germline lookup yields CDR1 SNHLY and CDR2 FYNNEI. The ends lost 4 bases at V and 2 bases at J; junction bases unmatched: 13. The CDR3 loop spans 18 amino acids. This CDR3 reads CASSATSGFGTTYNEQFF. In nucleotides, the CDR3 is TGTGCCAGCAGTGCAACTAGCGGCTTCGGTACAACCTACAATGAGCAGTTCTTC. Complete variable domain (other parts from reference TRBV2 and TRBJ2-1): EPEVTQTPSHQVTQMGQEVILRCVPISNHLYFYWYRQILGQKVEFLVSFYNNEISEKSEIFDDQFSVERPDGSNFTLKIRSTKLEDSAMYFCASSATSGFGTTYNEQFFGPGTRLTVL.

The gene calls are TRBV14 and TRBJ2-1, with 8 bases that match TRBD1. The CDR3 loop spans 15 amino acids. With V trimmed by 2 bases and J by 10 bases, 10 bases remained unmatched. Germline V gene sequence: CDR1 SGHDN, CDR2 FVKESK. The CDR3 DNA reads TGTGCCAGCAGCCAACCAGGGGGCGCGAGTTGGGAGCAGTTCTTC. Amino acids: CASSQPGGASWEQFF.

In nucleotides, the CDR3 is TGTGCCAGCAGCTTAGAGACCCTGGACAGGGGGTCAAAGGCTTTCTTT. It specifies CASSLETLDRGSKAFF. The chain is built from TRBV7-8 and TRBJ1-1; 10 nucleotides line up with TRBD1. CDR1 is SGHVS, CDR2 FQNEAQ, per germline. Trimming took 1 base from V and 11 from J; bases not matched to a gene: 13. The CDR3 length is 16 residues.

The rearrangement links TRBV7-9 to TRBJ2-7; D possibly matches TRBD1 or TRBD2 (5 bases each). The V end lost 3 bases, the J end lost 4 bases, and 10 bases lay between the germline ends. The CDR3 length is 13 residues. Germline assignment: CDR1 SEHNR and CDR2 FQNEAQ (reference sequence). This CDR3 reads CASSFEGKYEQYF. The CDR3 DNA is TGTGCCAGCAGCTTCGAGGGGAAGTACGAGCAGTACTTC.

The chain carries TRBV5-1 and TRBJ2-5; D is unclear. The V end lost 1 base, the J end lost 5 bases, and 9 bases lay between the germline ends. The CDR3 covers 13 residues. Germline CDR1 SGHRS, CDR2 YFSETQ. Here the CDR3 DNA reads TGCGCCAGCAGCTTGTGGGGTGGGGAGACCCAGTACTTC. This gives the protein CASSLWGGETQYF.

Only one count was recorded for this clone. The chain couples TRBV4-2 to TRBJ2-1, with TRBD1 matching over 8 bases. CDR1 is LGHNA, CDR2 YNFKEQ, per germline. CDR3 length: 16 residues. Germline trimming cut 0 bases from V and 4 bases from J; bases unmatched to any gene: 5. The CDR3 sequence is CASSQDHTGGYNEQFF. In nucleotides, the CDR3 is TGTGCCAGCAGCCAAGATCATACAGGGGGTTACAATGAGCAGTTCTTC.

The rearrangement uses TRBV18 and TRBJ2-4; D uncertain. The V gene lost 4 bases and the J gene lost 8 bases, with 12 bases spanning the gap. The CDR3 runs to 13 residues. Germline CDR1 and CDR2: KGHSH and LQKENI. In nucleotides, the CDR3 is TGTGCCAGCTCACTACACAGTGGGGACATTCAGTACTTC. Protein product: CASSLHSGDIQYF.

The chain has TRBV18 and TRBJ1-1, with a tentative D call TRBD1 (5 bases). This CDR3 is 15 amino acids long. V was trimmed by 2 bases and J by 1 base, leaving 11 bases between them. From germline, CDR1 is KGHSH and CDR2 LQKENI. The CDR3 bases are TGTGCCAGCTCACCAGGTGGGGGGACGAACACTGAAGCTTTCTTT. Residues: CASSPGGGTNTEAFF.

The J gene is TRBJ2-3, the V gene TRBV19; a weak D match, TRBD2 (6 bases). Germline CDR1 is LNHDA and CDR2 is SQIVND (reference sequence). The CDR3 length is 14 residues. Trimming cost V 4 bases and J 2 bases, with 10 bases left between them. The CDR3 DNA reads TGTGCCAGTAGTAGGGGGGAGGCCACAGATACGCAGTATTTT. As protein: CASSRGEATDTQYF.

This clone was picked up a small number of times. The chain links TRBV11-3 to TRBJ2-3; D remains unclear. This CDR3 spans 14 amino acids. Germline V lookup: CDR1 SGHNT, CDR2 YENEEA. The V end lost 2 bases, the J end lost 1 base, and 7 bases lay between the germline ends. This CDR3 is CASSLRGGTDTQYF. The CDR3 DNA is TGTGCCAGCAGCTTAAGAGGTGGCACAGATACGCAGTATTTT.

This clone was recorded only once. The V and J genes are TRBV19 and TRBJ1-1; D uncertain. V was trimmed by 7 bases and J by 7 bases, leaving 13 bases between them. The CDR3 length is 12 residues. In germline, CDR1 is LNHDA, CDR2 SQIVND (reference sequence). The CDR3 loop reads CASISPWGEAFF. CDR3 nucleotide sequence: TGTGCCAGTATATCACCATGGGGTGAAGCTTTCTTT.